Below, 28 T cell receptor beta chains from the same sample are listed, as sequenced in a study of shared clonotypes between healthy human individuals. Assay: immunoSEQ multiplex PCR; the TCRdb copy retains only in-frame clones and omits some. The table lists 80,000 to 100,000 clones, approximately 70% of them singletons, with roughly 50% in the top ten. Sequenced: memory CD8+ T cells sorted from blood. Subset noted: CD45RO+ cells pooled with CCR7-negative TemRA cells. The receptors come from a man aged 25-40 years in good health.

The chain links TRBV5-6 to TRBJ2-7; no definite D call. Trimming shortened V by 0 bases and J by 6 bases, and 7 bases separated the two germline ends. The CDR3 runs to 12 residues. In germline, CDR1 is SGHDT, CDR2 YYEEEE. The chain's CDR3 is CASSLGPGEQYF. The CDR3 DNA is TGTGCCAGCAGCTTGGGGCCGGGCGAGCAGTACTTC.

This sequence joins TRBV28 and TRBJ2-3, with a possible D match to TRBD2 (6 bases). Trimming left V 1 base short and J 0 bases short, with 14 bases between. The CDR3 is made up of 17 amino acids. CDR1 and CDR2 from the germline V gene are MDHEN and SYDVKM. CDR3 nucleotides: TGTGCCAGCAGTTTATTGATTAGCGGTTCGAGCACAGATACGCAGTATTTT. The encoded protein is CASSLLISGSSTDTQYF.

The V call is TRBV4-1, the J call TRBJ2-1; 15 bases are a match to TRBD2. Losses at the gene ends were 1 base for V and 7 bases for J; bases not matched to a gene: 5. The CDR3 length is 17 residues. Germline V gene sequence: CDR1 MGHRA, CDR2 YSYEKL. CDR3 nucleotides: TGCGCCAGCAGCCAAGTAGAGGGGACTAGCGGGAGGAATGAGCAGTTCTTC. Translated: CASSQVEGTSGRNEQFF.

J is TRBJ2-1 and V is TRBV7-8, with D perhaps matching TRBD1 (6 bases). The CDR3 has 16 amino acids. With 5 bases removed from V and 7 bases from J, the gap between germline ends came to 21 bases. Germline values: CDR1 SGHVS, CDR2 FQNEAQ. In nucleotides, the CDR3 is TGTGCCAGCAGCGCGTACAGGGTGCGGGCCTTTAATGAGCAGTTCTTC. Residues: CASSAYRVRAFNEQFF.

V gene TRBV19 combines with J gene TRBJ2-1; 12 bases are a match to TRBD2. With V trimmed by 5 bases and J by 13 bases, 6 bases remained unmatched. Looked up from germline, CDR1 is LNHDA and CDR2 is SQIVND (reference sequence). The CDR3 is 13 amino acids. This CDR3 reads CASSLSSGREQFF. The CDR3 DNA reads as TGTGCCAGTAGTCTCTCTAGCGGGAGGGAACAGTTCTTC.

V usage is TRBV20-1 and J usage is TRBJ2-7, with D unclear. CDR1 DFQATT and CDR2 SNEGSKA come from the germline V gene (reference sequence). With 0 bases removed from V and 6 bases from J, the gap between germline ends came to 6 bases. The CDR3 loop spans 11 amino acids. In DNA form, the CDR3 reads TGCAGTGCTAGAGATCTCGTCGAGCAGTACTTC. Its translation is CSARDLVEQYF.

The chain has TRBV25-1 and TRBJ2-2; 7 nucleotides line up with TRBD2. Germline V gene data show CDR1 as MGHDK and CDR2 as SYGVNS. The CDR3 runs to 14 residues. V shed 3 bases and J 7 bases; nucleotides not matched to a gene: 5. The CDR3 loop reads CASSDFGEGGELFF. The CDR3 coding sequence is TGTGCCAGCAGTGACTTTGGGGAGGGCGGGGAGCTGTTTTTT.

V usage is TRBV29-1 and J usage is TRBJ2-2; D not resolved. The V gene lost 1 base and the J gene lost 6 bases, with 15 bases spanning the gap. Germline V gene data show CDR1 as SQVTM and CDR2 as ANQGSEA. The CDR3 loop spans 15 amino acids. The CDR3 DNA reads as TGCAGCGTTGAAGGCACTAAAGATCACGCCGGGGAGCTGTTTTTT. This sequence encodes CSVEGTKDHAGELFF.

The chain joins TRBV27 to TRBJ1-2, with D perhaps TRBD1 (6 bases). Looked up from germline, CDR1 is MNHEY and CDR2 is SMNVEV (reference sequence). The V and J ends lost 8 bases and 5 bases respectively, with 12 bases between them. The CDR3 is 12 amino acids. The CDR3 DNA is TGTGCCAGCGCAAAACAGGGATATGGCTACACCTTC. Amino acid sequence: CASAKQGYGYTF.

J is TRBJ1-1 and V is TRBV9; D unclear. CDR1 and CDR2 (germline): SGDLS, YYNGEE. Trimming took 0 bases from V and 1 from J, leaving 4 bases between them. The CDR3 is 13 residues long. The CDR3 bases are TGTGCCAGCAGCGTAGTGTCGAACACTGAAGCTTTCTTT. It translates to CASSVVSNTEAFF.

The chain carries TRBV19 and TRBJ2-3; D is possibly TRBD2 (6 bases). The CDR3 extends over 15 amino acids. V lost 1 base, J lost 4 bases, and 12 bases lay in between. Germline V gene data show CDR1 as LNHDA and CDR2 as SQIVND (reference sequence). The CDR3 nucleotides are TGTGCCAGTAGTATAGCGGGAGCTGGGGCAGATACGCAGTATTTT. Protein product: CASSIAGAGADTQYF.

V and J are TRBV30 and TRBJ2-5; a possible D gene is TRBD1 (6 bases). Germline assignment: CDR1 GTSNPN and CDR2 SVGIG (reference sequence). V was cut by 2 bases and J by 3 bases, with 13 bases left in between. The CDR3 contains 14 residues. The CDR3 DNA reads as TGTGCCTGGAGTAGGGGAACAGGGAAAGAGACCCAGTACTTC. It yields the protein CAWSRGTGKETQYF.

V and J are TRBV29-1 and TRBJ2-3; no reliable D call. This CDR3 comprises 12 residues. Trimming took off 5 bases at V and 3 bases at J, with 9 bases between the two ends. The germline CDR1 and CDR2 sequences are SQVTM and ANQGSEA. CDR3 amino acids: CSVYISTDTQYF. In DNA form, the CDR3 reads TGCAGCGTTTACATCTCAACAGATACGCAGTATTTT.

This clone has more than one count but fewer than ten. The chain employs TRBV7-9 and TRBJ2-7; 7 bases are shared with TRBD1. This CDR3 has 14 residues. V shed 4 bases, J shed 3 bases, and the junction held 6 bases outside the gene matches. Germline CDR1 and CDR2: SEHNR and FQNEAQ (reference sequence). This CDR3 reads CASSSQGVGYEQYF. The CDR3 coding sequence is TGTGCCAGCAGCTCCCAGGGGGTAGGCTACGAGCAGTACTTC.

This clone has only one observation. The rearrangement uses TRBV5-8 and TRBJ1-1; tentative D call: TRBD1 (6 bases). This CDR3 comprises 15 residues. The germline CDR1 and CDR2 sequences are SGHTS and YDEGEE. The V end lost 4 bases, the J end lost 4 bases, and 17 bases lay between the germline ends. CDR3 sequence reads: CASSDKRRGRTEAFF. The CDR3, as DNA: TGTGCCAGCAGCGACAAACGCAGGGGTCGCACTGAAGCTTTCTTT.

This sequence joins TRBV4-2 and TRBJ1-1; the D gene is possibly TRBD1 (6 bases). The V end was cut by 5 bases, the J end by 4 bases, with 11 bases between. Germline V gene data show CDR1 as LGHNA and CDR2 as YNFKEQ. The CDR3 is 13 amino acids. Here the CDR3 reads CASSGRDTTEAFF. The CDR3 DNA sequence: TGTGCCAGCAGCGGACGGGACACCACTGAAGCTTTCTTT.

In its sample, this clone was seen once. The rearrangement joins TRBV11-2 to TRBJ2-3, with 15 bases that match TRBD2. Germline-derived CDR1 and CDR2 are SGHAT and FQNNGV. The CDR3 sequence is 18 residues long. Losses at the gene ends were 5 bases for V and 0 bases for J; bases not matched to a gene: 6. The CDR3 DNA reads as TGTGCCAGCAGCGGGACTAGCGGGAGGCAAACTAGCACAGATACGCAGTATTTT. Protein: CASSGTSGRQTSTDTQYF. Full variable domain (outside the CDR3, taken from reference TRBV11-2 and TRBJ2-3): EAGVAQSPRYKIIEKRQSVAFWCNPISGHATLYWYQQILGQGPKLLIQFQNNGVVDDSQLPKDRFSAERLKGVDSTLKIQPAKLEDSAVYLCASSGTSGRQTSTDTQYFGPGTRLTVL.

V is TRBV5-4 and J is TRBJ2-5; 9 bases line up with TRBD2. CDR1 and CDR2 (germline): SGHNT, YYREEE (reference sequence). Unmatched junction bases numbered 15, after V lost 2 bases and J lost 4 bases. This CDR3 contains 18 residues. The CDR3 spells CASSLGTSLGLGAETQYF. The CDR3, as DNA: TGTGCCAGCAGCTTAGGGACTAGCTTGGGCTTGGGGGCAGAGACCCAGTACTTC. Together with reference TRBV5-4 and TRBJ2-5, the CDR3 gives the full variable domain: ETGVTQSPTHLIKTRGQQVTLRCSSQSGHNTVSWYQQALGQGPQFIFQYYREEENGRGNFPPRFSGLQFPNYSSELNVNALELDDSALYLCASSLGTSLGLGAETQYFGPGTRLLVL.

This clone showed up just a few times. The rearrangement links TRBV6-4 to TRBJ2-1; D is uncertain. Germline loops: CDR1 MRHNA, CDR2 SNTAGT. V lost 0 bases, J lost 7 bases, and 13 bases lay in between. The CDR3 length is 15 residues. CDR3 loop: CASSDSLAGSNEQFF. The DNA of the CDR3 is TGTGCCAGCAGTGACTCGTTAGCTGGGTCAAATGAGCAGTTCTTC.

DNA for the CDR3: TGCGCCAGCAGCCAAATAACCCGACTAGCGGGAGGAAGTAATGAGCAGTTCTTC. Protein: CASSQITRLAGGSNEQFF. The rearrangement links TRBV5-1 to TRBJ2-1; TRBD2 agrees at 13 bases. CDR3 length: 18 amino acids. With 4 bases clipped from V and 7 bases from J, the junction kept 14 bases outside the gene matches. CDR1 is SGHRS and CDR2 is YFSETQ in the germline V gene.

This rearrangement joins TRBV5-1 to TRBJ2-1; 10 bases agree with TRBD1. This CDR3 has 16 amino acids. V lost 7 bases and J lost 8; bases outside the gene matches: 15. The germline CDR1 and CDR2 sequences are SGHRS and YFSETQ. The CDR3 here is CASSRGDRGQMDEQFF. The CDR3 region has the DNA TGCGCCAGCTCTCGCGGAGACAGGGGGCAGATGGATGAGCAGTTCTTC.

The chain recombines TRBV6-4 with TRBJ2-1, with 7 positions matching TRBD2. CDR3 length: 15 amino acids. Germline-derived CDR1 and CDR2 are MRHNA and SNTAGT. V shed 4 bases, J shed 4 bases, and the junction held 7 bases outside the gene matches. CDR3 in amino acids: CASSGGEGRYNEQFF. The DNA of the CDR3 is TGTGCCAGCAGTGGGGGGGAGGGGAGATACAATGAGCAGTTCTTC.

The table lists this clone with a few counts. The chain has TRBV5-4 and TRBJ2-1, with D unresolved. Trimming shortened V by 2 bases and J by 8 bases, and 5 bases separated the two germline ends. This CDR3 has 11 residues. CDR1 and CDR2 (germline): SGHNT, YYREEE (reference sequence). The CDR3 nucleotides read TGTGCCAGCAGCTTTTGGGATGAGCAGTTCTTC. Translation gives CASSFWDEQFF.

The V gene is TRBV5-4, the J gene TRBJ2-1; TRBD2 aligns across 13 bases. The V segment lost 4 bases and the J segment 8 bases; nucleotides outside the gene matches: 9. CDR3 size: 16 residues. Germline CDR1 reads SGHNT; CDR2 reads YYREEE (reference sequence). The CDR3 here is CASSLELAGGPDEQFF. CDR3 DNA: TGTGCCAGCAGCCTGGAACTAGCGGGAGGGCCGGATGAGCAGTTCTTC.

This sequence joins TRBV15 and TRBJ2-3; no clear D. CDR3 length equals 13 residues. Deletions cut 3 bases from V and 1 base from J, with 5 bases between. Germline-derived CDR1 and CDR2 are LNHNV and YYDKDF (reference sequence). The CDR3 protein is CATSSVGTDTQYF. CDR3 in DNA: TGTGCCACCAGCAGCGTCGGCACAGATACGCAGTATTTT. The full variable domain, completed using reference TRBV15 and TRBJ2-3, is DAMVIQNPRYQVTQFGKPVTLSCSQTLNHNVMYWYQQKSSQAPKLLFHYYDKDFNNEADTPDNFQSRRPNTSFCFLDIRSPGLGDTAMYLCATSSVGTDTQYFGPGTRLTVL.

This clone has more than one count but fewer than ten. The J gene is TRBJ1-2, the V gene TRBV6-5; D possibly corresponds to TRBD1 (6 bases). The CDR3 sequence is 14 residues long. Trimming left V 0 bases short and J 7 bases short, with 12 bases between. The germline V gene has CDR1 MNHEY and CDR2 SVGAGI. The CDR3 DNA follows: TGTGCCAGCAGTTACTCGGCAGGGGAGGGTGGCTACACCTTC. Protein sequence: CASSYSAGEGGYTF.

The gene calls are TRBV5-1 and TRBJ2-3, with D tentatively TRBD1 (6 bases). Per germline, CDR1 SGHRS and CDR2 YFSETQ. The CDR3 is 16 residues long. Trimming removed 4 bases at V and 0 bases at J, with 15 bases between. In DNA, the CDR3 is TGCGCCAGCAGCCCCTCCGGGACAACTAGCACAGATACGCAGTATTTT. Protein sequence: CASSPSGTTSTDTQYF.

Ten or more counts support this clone. The chain is built from TRBV27 and TRBJ2-1; 10 nucleotides align to TRBD2. CDR1 and CDR2 (germline): MNHEY, SMNVEV (reference sequence). Trimming cost V 2 bases and J 8 bases; bases outside gene matches: 3. The CDR3 extends over 14 amino acids. CDR3 sequence (DNA): TGTGCCAGCAGTTTACTAGCGGGAGAAGATGAGCAGTTCTTC. It specifies CASSLLAGEDEQFF.